A selection of T cell receptor beta chains follows, all from one sample in a study of T cells in Graves' hyperthyroidism and ophthalmopathy. MiXCR was run by TCRdb on the multiplex PCR reads, yielding one entry per CDR3 protein. Among over 250,000 distinct CDR3 sequences listed, about a sixth were seen once. Sequencing was carried out using blood. The receptor set was obtained from a woman aged 55-69 years with Graves' ophthalmopathy. Each CDR3 is given with its conserved first and last residue. D genes are given only for firm matches. Size is stated for part of the rows, as once, few or many counts, or as a class when the clone is expanded.

clone_size | j_call | v_call | d_call | cdr3_nt | cdr3_aa
many | TRBJ1-1 | TRBV29-1 | - | TGCAGCGTTATGGGAACGAGCACTGAAGCTTTCTTT | CSVMGTSTEAFF
- | TRBJ2-2 | TRBV7-8 | - | TGTGCCAGCAGCTTGGGGGGCCATAACGGGGAGCTGTTTTTT | CASSLGGHNGELFF
many | TRBJ1-2 | TRBV4-2 | TRBD1 | TGTGCCAGCAGCCAAGATCGCGGCAGGGGGTCCTATGGCTACACCTTC | CASSQDRGRGSYGYTF
many | TRBJ2-5 | TRBV27 | - | TGTGCCTTTAGGACGGCGGAGACCCAGTACTTC | CAFRTAETQYF
few | TRBJ2-7 | TRBV29-1 | - | TGCAGCGTTGTATTTGGTAATGCCTACGAGCAGTACTTC | CSVVFGNAYEQYF
many | TRBJ2-1 | TRBV2 | - | TGTGCCAGCAGGGCAATCTCGAATGAGCAGTTCTTC | CASRAISNEQFF
many | TRBJ2-7 | TRBV2 | - | TGTGCCAGCAGTGCCGCGGGGAAAGGAGGCGAGCAGTACTTC | CASSAAGKGGEQYF
many | TRBJ2-5 | TRBV5-1 | - | TGCGCCAGCAGCTTGGCGCGGAAAACCGCCGAAGAGACCCAGTACTTC | CASSLARKTAEETQYF
- | TRBJ2-2 | TRBV5-4 | TRBD2 | TGTGCCAGCAGCTCGGAGACTAGCGGGAGGCCCGGGGAGCTGTTTTTT | CASSSETSGRPGELFF
many | TRBJ1-2 | TRBV25-1 | - | TGTGCCAGCAGTGAACGGACTCAGGTCTATGGCTACACCTTC | CASSERTQVYGYTF
few | TRBJ2-7 | TRBV14 | - | TGTGCCAGCAGCCGGGGGCTGGGATGGTACGAGCAGTACTTC | CASSRGLGWYEQYF
few | TRBJ1-1 | TRBV4-2 | - | TGTGCCAGCAGCCAAGATTCGGGGGGAAACACTGAAGCTTTCTTT | CASSQDSGGNTEAFF
few | TRBJ2-2 | TRBV29-1 | TRBD2 | TGCAGCGGATCGGGACTAGCGGGAGGGGTCACCGGGGAGCTGTTTTTT | CSGSGLAGGVTGELFF
- | TRBJ2-3 | TRBV10-2 | TRBD2 | TGCGCCAGCAGTGAGGGGCGGGGGAGCACAGATACGCAGTATTTT | CASSEGRGSTDTQYF
- | TRBJ1-5 | TRBV7-2 | - | TGTGCCAGCAGCCTGGGAAGGCGGAGTAGCAATCAGCCCCAGCATTTT | CASSLGRRSSNQPQHF
many | TRBJ2-6 | TRBV28 | - | TGTGCCAGCAGTTCACCGGGGTCTGGGGCCAACGTCCTGACTTTC | CASSSPGSGANVLTF
few | TRBJ2-2 | TRBV5-5 | - | TGTGCCAGCAGCTTGGTGGCAGGGTCGAACACCGGGGAGCTGTTTTTT | CASSLVAGSNTGELFF
many | TRBJ2-1 | TRBV20-1 | TRBD2 | TGCAGTGCCAGGGGAAAAGCGGGAGGGGTTGAGCAGTTCTTC | CSARGKAGGVEQFF
- | TRBJ1-1 | TRBV5-1 | - | TGCGCCAGCAGCTTGAGACCGGCGGCGGGTATTAGTGAAGCTTTCTTT | CASSLRPAAGISEAFF
- | TRBJ2-7 | TRBV6-4 | - | TGTGCCACACCCGCCGGGGGCCCACACTACGAGCAGTACTTC | CATPAGGPHYEQYF
many | TRBJ2-7 | TRBV20-1 | - | TGCAGTGCAAACAGGGCCTCAAAGGCCTACGAGCAGTACTTC | CSANRASKAYEQYF
few | TRBJ2-1 | TRBV19 | - | TGTGCCAGTAGTATTCCCCAGGGGAGAGCGGGCGAGCAGTTCTTC | CASSIPQGRAGEQFF
- | TRBJ2-5 | TRBV5-1 | - | TGCGCCAGCAGCTTGGCCGGGCGGCGAGTTGAAGAGACCCAGTACTTC | CASSLAGRRVEETQYF
many | TRBJ1-1 | TRBV20-1 | - | TGCAGTGCTCATTTCACAGGCCCCAACACTGAAGCTTTCTTT | CSAHFTGPNTEAFF
many | TRBJ2-3 | TRBV5-4 | TRBD2 | TGTGCCAGCAGCTTGGCTAGCGGGAGGGCTCCTAGCACAGATACGCAGTATTTT | CASSLASGRAPSTDTQYF
few | TRBJ1-5 | TRBV5-1 | - | TGCGCCAGCAGCCAATCGGACCGCCGCGATCAGCCCCAGCATTTT | CASSQSDRRDQPQHF
many | TRBJ2-5 | TRBV7-2 | TRBD2 | TGTGCCAGCAGCTTAGCCGGACTAGCGGGACAAGAGACCCAGTACTTC | CASSLAGLAGQETQYF
many | TRBJ2-1 | TRBV7-2 | TRBD2 | TGTGCCAGCAGCTTAGGGACTAGCGGGAGTGGCAATGAGCAGTTCTTC | CASSLGTSGSGNEQFF
- | TRBJ2-5 | TRBV25-1 | - | TGTGCCAGCAGTCCGCCCTGGGGAGGTCAAGAGACCCAGTACTTC | CASSPPWGGQETQYF
many | TRBJ1-2 | TRBV30 | - | TGTGCCTGGAGTGTATTCCGGGGGCACGGCTACACCTTC | CAWSVFRGHGYTF
few | TRBJ2-7 | TRBV6-5 | TRBD1 | TGTGCCAGCAGTTATACAGGGGGCAACATCTACGAGCAGTACTTC | CASSYTGGNIYEQYF
many | TRBJ2-5 | TRBV2 | - | TGTGCCAGCTCCGACGGACATCCCCAAGAGACCCAGTACTTC | CASSDGHPQETQYF
many | TRBJ2-7 | TRBV7-9 | TRBD1 | TGTGCCAGCAGCCTAGGACAGGCGACGATCTACGAGCAGTACTTC | CASSLGQATIYEQYF
many | TRBJ1-5 | TRBV12-3/TRBV12-4 | TRBD1 | TGTGCCAGCAGCCGGTACCGGGACAGGGCTAATCAGCCCCAGCATTTT | CASSRYRDRANQPQHF
many | TRBJ1-5 | TRBV11-2 | - | TGTGCCAGCAGCTTTAGGGGATCGGGTCAGCCCCAGCATTTT | CASSFRGSGQPQHF
many | TRBJ2-7 | TRBV20-1 | TRBD1 | TGCAGTGCTAGAGATCAGCAGACAGGGACCGAGCAGTACTTC | CSARDQQTGTEQYF
many | TRBJ2-7 | TRBV27 | - | TGTGCCAGCTATCCACAGGGCTCCGGTTTTTACGAGCAGTACTTC | CASYPQGSGFYEQYF
- | TRBJ1-4 | TRBV6-9 | - | TGTGCCAGCAGTTTCGACGGCTCGAAGGGAGAAAAACTGTTTTTT | CASSFDGSKGEKLFF
- | TRBJ1-2 | TRBV4-3 | - | TGCGCCAGCAGCCAAGGACGTACGACCAGCTATGGCTACACCTTC | CASSQGRTTSYGYTF
few | TRBJ1-2 | TRBV5-1 | - | TGCGCCAGCAGGAAAGGGACGAACTTTAACTATGGCTACACCTTC | CASRKGTNFNYGYTF
- | TRBJ1-2 | TRBV4-1 | - | TGCGCCAGCAGCCAGGAGCCTAACAGGGTCCTCTATGGCTACACCTTC | CASSQEPNRVLYGYTF
- | TRBJ2-3 | TRBV7-2 | - | TGTGCCAGCAGCGCCGGCAGGTTCGGGCAGCGCACAGATACGCAGTATTTT | CASSAGRFGQRTDTQYF
- | TRBJ2-7 | TRBV5-1 | - | TGCGCCAGCAGCCGAACCGGACCCGAGCAGTACTTC | CASSRTGPEQYF
- | TRBJ1-5 | TRBV10-3 | TRBD1 | TGTGCCATCAGTCCGGGACAGGGTGGCAATCAGCCCCAGCATTTT | CAISPGQGGNQPQHF
many | TRBJ2-1 | TRBV20-1 | - | TGCAGTGCTAGAGACCTAGCCGTTCATGAGCAGTTCTTC | CSARDLAVHEQFF